Sequencing of this TCR beta chain was carried out in a study of T cell repertoires in cytomegalovirus infection. Whole-study context: Public TCR beta signatures indicated both CMV infection and matching HLA type. Study conclusions and caveats: It was HLA-C-restricted CMV-specific TCR beta clonotypes that dominated the response ex vivo. Cumulative public TCR beta family frequency identified carriers of CMV plus the relevant HLA.

TCRdb used MiXCR to reprocess the reads, holding one entry per CDR3 protein. The sample has about 440,000 distinct CDR3 sequences; approximately 31% are singletons. To note about this clonotype: Its specificity is not known.

This CDR3 has 14 residues. The germline V gene encodes CDR1 ENHRY and CDR2 SYGVKD. V shed 3 bases and J 5 bases; nucleotides not matched to a gene: 6. The chain employs TRBV10-3 and TRBJ2-7; 8 nucleotides line up with TRBD1. The sample was PBMCs. The sequence was obtained from a human donor in good health (CMV status not recorded). Some clones in this sample may be carry-over from other donors' samples. CDR3 coding DNA: TGTGCCATCAGTGACGCAGACAGGGGTAACGAGCAGTACTTC. Translation: CAISDADRGNEQYF.